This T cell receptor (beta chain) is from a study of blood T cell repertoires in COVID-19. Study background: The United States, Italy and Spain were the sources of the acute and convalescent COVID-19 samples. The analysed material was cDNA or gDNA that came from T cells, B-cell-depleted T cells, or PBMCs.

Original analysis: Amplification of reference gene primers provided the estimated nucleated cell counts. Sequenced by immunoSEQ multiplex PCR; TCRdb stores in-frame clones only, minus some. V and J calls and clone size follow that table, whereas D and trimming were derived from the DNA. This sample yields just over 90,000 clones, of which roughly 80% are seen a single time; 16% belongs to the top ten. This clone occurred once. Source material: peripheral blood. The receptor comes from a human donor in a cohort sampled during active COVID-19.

The CDR3 nucleotides read TGTGCCAGCAGTTCTGAAGCGTCGAGCTCCTACAATGAGCAGTTCTTC. It encodes CASSSEASSSYNEQFF. The chain joins TRBV27 to TRBJ2-1; D unresolved. The CDR3 consists of 16 residues. V lost 4 bases, J lost 0 bases, and 13 bases lay in between. The germline V gene has CDR1 MNHEY and CDR2 SMNVEV (reference sequence).